In its sample, the clone carrying this TCR beta chain was seen a few times. This specimen comes from a study of PD-L1 blockade in urothelial cancer. Libraries were prepared by immunoSEQ multiplex PCR; TCRdb keeps only in-frame clonotypes and omits some of them. The sample gives under 30,000 clones, around 82% of which show up once; around 10% is in the top ten. V was shortened by 6 bases and J by 4 bases, with 10 bases between the two germline ends. This CDR3 comprises 11 residues. From germline, CDR1 is DFQATT and CDR2 SNEGSKA (reference sequence). The material sequenced was PBMCs, taken around atezolizumab (anti-PD-L1) treatment. This chain joins TRBV20-1 and TRBJ2-7, with D tentatively TRBD2 (5 bases). The source is a man in his 70s with urothelial cancer. The CDR3 spells CSALSGYEQYF. In DNA, the CDR3 is TGCAGTGCCTTATCGGGGTACGAGCAGTACTTC.